Here is one T cell receptor beta chain with its context. Its antigen remains unidentified. From germline, CDR1 is SNHLY and CDR2 FYNNEI. Trimming pared 7 bases from V and 3 bases from J, leaving 12 bases between. The CDR3 is 13 residues long. Assay used: immunoSEQ multiplex PCR; TCRdb lists only in-frame clones, some missing. The repertoire consists of 100,000 to 150,000 clones, with roughly nine tenths occurring once and the leading ten covering 0.95% to 1.5%. The data were taken from a study of cytomegalovirus exposure and HLA in healthy donors. Overall study findings and caveats: Confirmation was obtained in vitro that three CMV-associated chains are specific for CMV antigens. Reports showed the classifier diagnosing cytomegalovirus status with high specificity and sensitivity. There were approximately 150 TCR beta chains listed as cytomegalovirus-associated.

This TCR derives from a woman aged 18 to 35 in good health and CMV-seronegative. The specimen was PBMCs. V and J are TRBV2 and TRBJ2-5; D is uncertain. CDR3 region: CASTRRWEETQYF. CDR3 nucleotides: TGTGCCAGCACCCGGAGATGGGAAGAGACCCAGTACTTC.